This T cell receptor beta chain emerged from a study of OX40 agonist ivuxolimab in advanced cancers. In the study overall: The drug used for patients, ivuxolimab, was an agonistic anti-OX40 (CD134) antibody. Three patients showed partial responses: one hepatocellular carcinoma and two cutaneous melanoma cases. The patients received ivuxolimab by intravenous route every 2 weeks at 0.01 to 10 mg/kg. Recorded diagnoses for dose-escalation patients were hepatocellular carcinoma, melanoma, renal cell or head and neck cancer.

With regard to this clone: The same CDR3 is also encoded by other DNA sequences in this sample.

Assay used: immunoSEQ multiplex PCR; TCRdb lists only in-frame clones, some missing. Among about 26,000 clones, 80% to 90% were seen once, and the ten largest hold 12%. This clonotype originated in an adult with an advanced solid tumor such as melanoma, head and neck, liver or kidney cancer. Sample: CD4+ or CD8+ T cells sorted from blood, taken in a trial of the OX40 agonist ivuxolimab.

CDR3 coding DNA: TGTGCCAGCAGTGAGACCCCGAACACTGAAGCTTTCTTT. It is translated as CASSETPNTEAFF. This chain connects TRBV6-1 to TRBJ1-1; D call uncertain. CDR1 MNHNS and CDR2 SASEGT come from the germline V gene. V dropped 3 bases and J dropped 1 base, with 6 bases sitting between them. This CDR3 contains 13 residues.